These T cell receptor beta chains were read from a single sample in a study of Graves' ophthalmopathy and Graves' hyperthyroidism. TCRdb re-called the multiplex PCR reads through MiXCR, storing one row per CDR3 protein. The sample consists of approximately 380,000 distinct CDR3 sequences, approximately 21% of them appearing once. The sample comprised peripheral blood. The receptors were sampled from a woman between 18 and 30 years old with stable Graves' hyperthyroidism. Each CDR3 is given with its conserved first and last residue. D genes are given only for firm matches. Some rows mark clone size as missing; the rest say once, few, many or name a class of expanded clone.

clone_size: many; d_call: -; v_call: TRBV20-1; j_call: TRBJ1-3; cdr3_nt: TGCAGTGCTAGAGATAAGGGAAACACCATATATTTT; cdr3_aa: CSARDKGNTIYF
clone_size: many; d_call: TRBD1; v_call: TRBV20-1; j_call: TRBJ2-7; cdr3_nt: TGCAGTGCTCCCACCGGGACAGGGAGGAACGAGCAGTACTTC; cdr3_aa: CSAPTGTGRNEQYF
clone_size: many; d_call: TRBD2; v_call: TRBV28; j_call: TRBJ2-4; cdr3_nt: TGTGCCAGCAGTTCGTGGACTAGCGGGGGAAAAAACATTAAGTACTTC; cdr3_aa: CASSSWTSGGKNIKYF
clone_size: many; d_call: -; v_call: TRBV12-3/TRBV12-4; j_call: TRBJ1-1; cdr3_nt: TGTGCCAGCAGTTTAGTGTTTAGGAACACTGAAGCTTTCTTT; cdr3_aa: CASSLVFRNTEAFF
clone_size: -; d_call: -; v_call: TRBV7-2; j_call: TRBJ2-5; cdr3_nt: TGTGCCAGCAGCTTAGTGATGTCAGGGCTCGGGGAGGCCCAGTACTTC; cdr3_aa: CASSLVMSGLGEAQYF
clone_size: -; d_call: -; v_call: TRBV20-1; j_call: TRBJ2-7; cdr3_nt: TGCAGTGCTAGTCGCCTAGCATACGAGCAGTACTTC; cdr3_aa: CSASRLAYEQYF
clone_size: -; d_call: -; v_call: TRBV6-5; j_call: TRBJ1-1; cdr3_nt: TGTGCCAGCAATTTACAGGGCATGAACACTGAAGCTTTCTTT; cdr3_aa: CASNLQGMNTEAFF
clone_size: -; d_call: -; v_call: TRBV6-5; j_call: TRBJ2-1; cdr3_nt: TGTGCCAGCAGTTACCTTAGCGGACAGACCTACGAGCAGTTCTTC; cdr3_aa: CASSYLSGQTYEQFF
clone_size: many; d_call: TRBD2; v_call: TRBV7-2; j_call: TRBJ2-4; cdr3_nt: TGTGCCAGCAGCTTAACGCGAGCTAGCGGGGACGTACCCAAAAACATTAAGTACTTC; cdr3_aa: CASSLTRASGDVPKNIKYF
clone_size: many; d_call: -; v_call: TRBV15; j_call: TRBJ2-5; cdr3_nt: TGTGCCACCAGCAGAGATGTGGTGGGAGACCAAGAGACCCAGTACTTC; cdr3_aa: CATSRDVVGDQETQYF
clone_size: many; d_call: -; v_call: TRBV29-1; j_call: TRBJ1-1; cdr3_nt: TGCAGCGTTGGGAATCAATTGAACACTGAAGCTTTCTTT; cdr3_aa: CSVGNQLNTEAFF
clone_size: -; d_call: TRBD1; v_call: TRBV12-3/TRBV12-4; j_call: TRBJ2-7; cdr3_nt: TGTGCCAGCAGTTCACTTCGCAGGGGGGAGCAGTACTTC; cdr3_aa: CASSSLRRGEQYF
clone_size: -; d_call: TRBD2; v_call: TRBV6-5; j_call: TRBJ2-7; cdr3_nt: TGTGCCAGCAGTTCCTACGGACTAGCCTACGAGCAGTACTTC; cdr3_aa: CASSSYGLAYEQYF
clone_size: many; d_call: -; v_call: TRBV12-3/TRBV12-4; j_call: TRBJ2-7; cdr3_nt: TGTGCCAGCAGTCCCTTGGGCATGAGCTCCTACGAGCAGTACTTC; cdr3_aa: CASSPLGMSSYEQYF
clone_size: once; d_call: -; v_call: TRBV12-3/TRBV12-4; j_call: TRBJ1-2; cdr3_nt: TGTGCCAGCAGTTCTACACCTAACTATGGCTACACCTTC; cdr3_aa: CASSSTPNYGYTF
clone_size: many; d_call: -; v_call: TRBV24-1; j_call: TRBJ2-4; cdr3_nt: TGTGCCCCGTACATAGCCAAAAACATTCAGTACTTC; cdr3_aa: CAPYIAKNIQYF
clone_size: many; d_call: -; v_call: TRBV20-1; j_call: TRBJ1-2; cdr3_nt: TGCAGTGCTAGGAACCCAAACACAGCTAACTATGGCTACACCTTC; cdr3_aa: CSARNPNTANYGYTF
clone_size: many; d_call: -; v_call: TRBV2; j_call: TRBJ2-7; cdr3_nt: TGTGCCAGCGATCTGGGGGGTTCCTACGAGCAGTACTTC; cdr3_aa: CASDLGGSYEQYF
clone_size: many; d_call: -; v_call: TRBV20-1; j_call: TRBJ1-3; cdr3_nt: TGCAGTGCTAGAGCGGCCTCCAGGGTCGGAAACACCATATATTTT; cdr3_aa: CSARAASRVGNTIYF
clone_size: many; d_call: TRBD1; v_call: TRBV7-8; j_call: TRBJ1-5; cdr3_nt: TGTGCCAGCAGCTTAGTTCCAGGGGGCGATCAGCCCCAGCATTTT; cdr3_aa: CASSLVPGGDQPQHF
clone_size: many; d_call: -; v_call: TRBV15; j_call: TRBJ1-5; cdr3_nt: TGTGCCACCAGCAGAGATCTCAGGGGTGATCAGCCCCAGCATTTT; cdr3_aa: CATSRDLRGDQPQHF
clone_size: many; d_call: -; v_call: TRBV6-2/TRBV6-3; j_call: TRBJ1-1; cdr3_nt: TGTGCCAGCAGTTTTTACGAGAACACTGAAGCTTTCTTT; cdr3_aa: CASSFYENTEAFF
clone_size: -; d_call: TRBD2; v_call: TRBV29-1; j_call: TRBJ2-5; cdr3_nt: TGCAGCGGCCCACTAGCGGGAGGCTTCGTAGAGACCCAGTACTTC; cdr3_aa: CSGPLAGGFVETQYF
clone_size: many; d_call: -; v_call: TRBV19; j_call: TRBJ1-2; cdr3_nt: TGTGCCAGTAGTATTTACCTCAACTATGGCTACACCTTC; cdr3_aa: CASSIYLNYGYTF
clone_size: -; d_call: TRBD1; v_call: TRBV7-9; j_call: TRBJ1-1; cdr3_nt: TGTGCCAGCAGCTTTTTCAGGGGGGACACTGAAGCTTTCTTT; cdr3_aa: CASSFFRGDTEAFF
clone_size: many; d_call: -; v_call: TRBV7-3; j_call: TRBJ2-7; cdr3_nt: TGTGCCAGCAGCCCAAAAGGGAACGAGCAGTACTTC; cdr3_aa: CASSPKGNEQYF
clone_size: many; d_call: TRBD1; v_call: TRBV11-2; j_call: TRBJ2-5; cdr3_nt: TGTGCCAGCAGCTTAGTTCAGGGGGCGACCCAGTACTTC; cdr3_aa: CASSLVQGATQYF
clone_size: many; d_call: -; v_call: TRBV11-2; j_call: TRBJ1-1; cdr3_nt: TGTGCCATCTGCTTAGAAATCACGGTGTTATGGAACACTGAAGCTTTCTTT; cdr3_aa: CAICLEITVLWNTEAFF
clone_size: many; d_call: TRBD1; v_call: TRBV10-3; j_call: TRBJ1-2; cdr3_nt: TGTGCCAGCACGGGACAGGGGGCGGATGGCTACACCTTC; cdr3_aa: CASTGQGADGYTF
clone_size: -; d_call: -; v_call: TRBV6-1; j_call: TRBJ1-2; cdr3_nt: TGTGCCAGCAGATCAGTAACAGGGCACCCCGACTATGGCTACACCTTC; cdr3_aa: CASRSVTGHPDYGYTF
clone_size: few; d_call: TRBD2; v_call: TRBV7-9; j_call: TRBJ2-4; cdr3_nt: TGTGCCAGCAGCTCCCCAGGACTAGCGGGCTTTCAGTACTTC; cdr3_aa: CASSSPGLAGFQYF
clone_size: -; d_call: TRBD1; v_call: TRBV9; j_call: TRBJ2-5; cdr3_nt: TGTGCCAGCAGCGTCGGACAGGGGCTGGAGACCCAGTACTTC; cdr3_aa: CASSVGQGLETQYF
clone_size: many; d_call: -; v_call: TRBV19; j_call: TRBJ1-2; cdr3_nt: TGTGCCAGTAGTGACAGAGACTATGGCTACACCTTC; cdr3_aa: CASSDRDYGYTF
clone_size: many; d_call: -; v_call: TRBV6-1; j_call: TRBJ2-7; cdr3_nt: TGTGCCAGCAGGGAGCGGGCCTTCTCCTACGAGCAGTACTTC; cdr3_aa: CASRERAFSYEQYF
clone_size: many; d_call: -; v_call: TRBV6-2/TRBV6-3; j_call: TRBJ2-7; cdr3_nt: TGTGCCAGCGCTTGGGGGGAAACCTACGAGCAGTACTTC; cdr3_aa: CASAWGETYEQYF
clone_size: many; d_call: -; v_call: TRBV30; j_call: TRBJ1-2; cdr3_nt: TGTGCCTGGAGGTCCTACGCGCAGGGCTCCGGTACCTTC; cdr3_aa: CAWRSYAQGSGTF
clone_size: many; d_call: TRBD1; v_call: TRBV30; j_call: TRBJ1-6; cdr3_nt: TGTGCCTGGAGTGTATCAGGGACAGGATCACCCCTCCACTTT; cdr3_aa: CAWSVSGTGSPLHF
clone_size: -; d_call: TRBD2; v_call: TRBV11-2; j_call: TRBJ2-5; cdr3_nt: TGTGCCAGCAGCTTATGGGGGACTAGCGGGAGGGGGGAGACCCAGTACTTC; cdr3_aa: CASSLWGTSGRGETQYF
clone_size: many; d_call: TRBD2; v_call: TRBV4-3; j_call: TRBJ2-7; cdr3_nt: TGCGCCAGCAGCCACCGACTAGCGGGTACCAGGATAAGGTACGAGCAGTACTTC; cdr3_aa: CASSHRLAGTRIRYEQYF
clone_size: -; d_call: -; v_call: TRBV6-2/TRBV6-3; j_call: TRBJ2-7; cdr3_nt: TGTGCCAGCAGTACGGACAGCCAAGCGCAGTACTTC; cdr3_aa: CASSTDSQAQYF
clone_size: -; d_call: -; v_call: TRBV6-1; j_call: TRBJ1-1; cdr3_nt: TGTGCCAGCAGTGAAGATCATACGAACACTGAAGCTTTCTTT; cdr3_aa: CASSEDHTNTEAFF